The rows below give T cell receptor beta chains drawn from one sample of a study of cytomegalovirus exposure and HLA in healthy donors. Here immunoSEQ multiplex PCR was the method, and the copy in TCRdb shows in-frame clones only, minus some. The sample holds 150,000 to 180,000 clones, 86% seen once. The specimen sequenced was PBMCs. These receptors all stem from a human donor in good health. CDR3s include the opening cysteine and the closing phenylalanine or tryptophan. D genes are given only for firm matches. Size is stated for part of the rows, as once, few or many counts, or as a class when the clone is expanded.

J gene: TRBJ2-2
clone size: -
D gene: TRBD2
CDR3 length: 16
V gene: TRBV27
CDR3 protein: CASVAFPGLGAGELFF
CDR3 DNA: TGTGCCAGCGTGGCGTTTCCGGGACTAGGTGCCGGGGAGCTGTTTTTT

J gene: TRBJ2-2
clone size: -
D gene: -
CDR3 length: 18
V gene: TRBV5-4
CDR3 protein: CASSFKGLIVTDTGELFF
CDR3 DNA: TGTGCCAGCAGCTTCAAGGGGCTCATAGTAACGGACACCGGGGAGCTGTTTTTT

J gene: TRBJ2-1
clone size: -
D gene: TRBD2
CDR3 length: 18
V gene: TRBV6-4
CDR3 protein: CASSDSLKLVAGDNEQFF
CDR3 DNA: TGTGCCAGCAGTGACTCGTTAAAGTTGGTAGCGGGAGACAATGAGCAGTTCTTC

J gene: TRBJ1-6
clone size: -
D gene: -
CDR3 length: 14
V gene: TRBV5-1
CDR3 protein: CASSPRDLNSPLHF
CDR3 DNA: TGCGCCAGCAGCCCACGGGACTTAAATTCACCCCTCCACTTT

J gene: TRBJ2-2
clone size: -
D gene: -
CDR3 length: 16
V gene: TRBV5-1
CDR3 protein: CASSSRQTANTGELFF
CDR3 DNA: TGCGCCAGCAGCTCCAGACAGACCGCGAACACCGGGGAGCTGTTTTTT

J gene: TRBJ2-1
clone size: once
D gene: -
CDR3 length: 13
V gene: TRBV6-1
CDR3 protein: CASREGARANLFF
CDR3 DNA: TGTGCCAGCAGGGAAGGGGCCAGGGCGAATCTGTTCTTC

J gene: TRBJ1-4
clone size: -
D gene: -
CDR3 length: 16
V gene: TRBV11-2
CDR3 protein: CASSLGSRRTNEKLFF
CDR3 DNA: TGTGCCAGCAGCTTAGGATCGAGGCGGACTAATGAAAAACTGTTTTTT

J gene: TRBJ2-7
clone size: -
D gene: -
CDR3 length: 12
V gene: TRBV5-6
CDR3 protein: CASSLNYYEQYF
CDR3 DNA: TGTGCCAGCAGCCTGAACTACTACGAGCAGTACTTC

J gene: TRBJ2-1
clone size: -
D gene: TRBD2
CDR3 length: 15
V gene: TRBV25-1
CDR3 protein: CASSRTSGRVHEQFF
CDR3 DNA: TGTGCCAGCAGTAGGACTAGCGGGAGAGTTCATGAGCAGTTCTTC

J gene: TRBJ2-7
clone size: -
D gene: TRBD1
CDR3 length: 15
V gene: TRBV11-3
CDR3 protein: CASSLGDRGSYEQYF
CDR3 DNA: TGTGCCAGCAGCCTGGGAGACAGGGGTTCCTACGAGCAGTACTTC